This T cell receptor beta chain was retrieved from a study of cytotoxic CD8 clonotypes in ibrutinib-treated CLL. Turning to the study itself: Each sample contained, on average, roughly 280,000 productive templates and 75,000 to 100,000 productive rearrangements. Overall study findings and caveats: Researchers report that baseline clonality outpaced age-matched healthy donors and tracked circulating CD8+ T-cell counts.

Comments on this clone: The target antigen is unknown.

Genomic DNA in an amount of roughly 2 micrograms was extracted from cryopreserved PBMCs and used for the preparation of TCR beta libraries. A 1 in 200,000 to 1 in 1 million T cell depth was the sequencing target. Assay: immunoSEQ multiplex PCR; the TCRdb copy retains only in-frame clones and omits some. The sample lists about 89,000 clones, around 73% occurring once. Trimming removed 0 bases at V and 5 bases at J, with 13 bases between. The CDR3 has 15 amino acids. CDR1 is SGHDN and CDR2 is FVKESK in the germline V gene. This receptor was taken from a human donor with chronic lymphocytic leukemia. The chain links TRBV14 to TRBJ1-1; D unclear. This specimen consisted of PBMCs, obtained after 12 months of ibrutinib treatment. CDR3 sequence: CASSQDAPGLTEAFF. CDR3 in DNA: TGTGCCAGCAGCCAAGATGCCCCAGGATTGACTGAAGCTTTCTTT.